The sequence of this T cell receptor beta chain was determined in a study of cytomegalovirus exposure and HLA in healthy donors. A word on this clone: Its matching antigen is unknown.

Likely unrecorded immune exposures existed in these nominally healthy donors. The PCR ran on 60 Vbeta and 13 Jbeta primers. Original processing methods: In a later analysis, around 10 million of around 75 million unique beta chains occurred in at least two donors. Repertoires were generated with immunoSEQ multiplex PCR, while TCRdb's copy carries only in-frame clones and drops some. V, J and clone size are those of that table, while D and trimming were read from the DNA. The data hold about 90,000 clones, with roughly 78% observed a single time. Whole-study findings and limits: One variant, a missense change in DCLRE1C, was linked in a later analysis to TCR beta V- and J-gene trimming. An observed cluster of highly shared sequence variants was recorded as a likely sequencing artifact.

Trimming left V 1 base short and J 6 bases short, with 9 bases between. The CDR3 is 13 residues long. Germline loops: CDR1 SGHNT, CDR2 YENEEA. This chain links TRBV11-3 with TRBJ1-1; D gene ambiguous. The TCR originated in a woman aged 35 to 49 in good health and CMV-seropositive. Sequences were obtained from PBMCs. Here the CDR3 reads CASSLAPLSEAFF. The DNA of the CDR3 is TGTGCCAGCAGCTTAGCCCCTCTCTCTGAAGCTTTCTTT.